The 31 T cell receptor beta chains below were found in one sample sequenced in a study of T cells in Graves' hyperthyroidism and ophthalmopathy. The CDR3 regions of TCR beta were amplified from RNA transcripts. The TCR CDR3 first-round RT-PCR relied on the HTBI primer set. MiXCR, run by TCRdb on the multiplex PCR reads, gives a single entry per CDR3 protein. The sample has a few hundred thousand distinct CDR3 sequences; approximately 14% are singletons. Sequences were obtained from blood. Source of these receptors: a woman in her 30s with Graves' hyperthyroidism.

V gene TRBV6-2 or TRBV6-3 combines with J gene TRBJ2-3; D ambiguous. Germline V CDR1 and CDR2: MNHEY, SVGEGT. Trimming took off 5 bases at V and 4 bases at J, with 7 bases between the two ends. This CDR3 is built from 12 residues. The CDR3 loop reads CASSVYADTQYF. As DNA, the CDR3 is TGTGCCAGCAGTGTATACGCAGATACGCAGTATTTT.

A few counts support this clonotype. Its ends do not fully match the called genes, so a read error is possible. J is TRBJ2-2 and V is TRBV6-1; D tentatively fits TRBD1 or TRBD2 (5 bases each). The CDR3 length is 16 residues. CDR1 and CDR2 from the germline V gene are MNHNS and SASEGT. The CDR3 DNA sequence: TGTGCCAGCAGAACACTCGGGGCCGGTAACACCAGGGAGCTGTTTTTT. It specifies CASRTLGAGNTRELFF.

The J gene is TRBJ2-1, the V gene TRBV24-1; D may be TRBD2 (7 bases). Trimming shortened V by 5 bases and J by 9 bases, and 16 bases separated the two germline ends. The CDR3 is made up of 14 amino acids. Germline V gene sequence: CDR1 KGHDR, CDR2 SFDVKD. Here the CDR3 DNA reads TGTGCCACCAGTGTGAGGGGGGGGGGGTTTGAGCAGTTCTTC. It translates to CATSVRGGGFEQFF.

In its sample, this clonotype was seen many times. This chain connects TRBV6-1 to TRBJ2-1; a weak D match, TRBD2 (6 bases). The CDR3 contains 14 residues. Germline V lookup: CDR1 MNHNS, CDR2 SASEGT. With 6 bases removed from V and 10 bases from J, the gap between germline ends came to 19 bases. This CDR3 is CASRGTGPAGEQFF. The DNA for the CDR3 is TGTGCCAGCAGGGGGACGGGGCCCGCGGGGGAGCAGTTCTTC.

The chain joins TRBV5-6 to TRBJ2-1; D perhaps matches TRBD1 (7 bases). Trimming shortened V by 3 bases and J by 7 bases, and 20 bases separated the two germline ends. The CDR3 has 16 amino acids. Germline loops: CDR1 SGHDT, CDR2 YYEEEE. CDR3 in amino acids: CASSSPRSGGTNEQFF. The CDR3 DNA is TGTGCCAGCAGCTCACCTCGGTCAGGGGGGACAAATGAGCAGTTCTTC.

Many counts were recorded for this clonotype. The chain is built from TRBV15 and TRBJ1-5, with 11 positions matching TRBD1. V trimming: 5 bases; J trimming: 5 bases; junction bases outside the gene matches: 2. This CDR3 has 14 amino acids. CDR1 is LNHNV, CDR2 YYDKDF, per germline (reference sequence). The CDR3 DNA reads TGTGCCACCAGCCGGGACAGGGGGTATCAGCCCCAGCATTTT. As protein: CATSRDRGYQPQHF.

This chain connects TRBV5-4 to TRBJ2-3; TRBD2 matches at 7 bases. V gave up 4 bases and J gave up 6 bases; unmatched junction bases: 11. The CDR3 extends over 15 amino acids. From germline, CDR1 is SGHNT and CDR2 YYREEE (reference sequence). The CDR3 region is CASSPGGIAGDTQYF. The CDR3 nucleotides read TGTGCCAGCAGCCCGGGAGGCATCGCCGGGGATACGCAGTATTTT. Full variable domain (outside the CDR3, taken from reference TRBV5-4 and TRBJ2-3): ETGVTQSPTHLIKTRGQQVTLRCSSQSGHNTVSWYQQALGQGPQFIFQYYREEENGRGNFPPRFSGLQFPNYSSELNVNALELDDSALYLCASSPGGIAGDTQYFGPGTRLTVL.

The table lists this clonotype with many counts. The chain carries TRBV27 and TRBJ2-7; the D gene is possibly TRBD1 (6 bases). The V gene's germline CDR1 is MNHEY and CDR2 SMNVEV (reference sequence). This CDR3 is built from 18 residues. Trimming took 2 bases from V and 2 from J, leaving 22 bases between them. The CDR3 DNA reads TGTGCCAGCAGTTTACAGGGGTTAGGCAGTGGGGGAGCCTACGAGCAGTACTTC. This translates into CASSLQGLGSGGAYEQYF.

The sample holds many counts of this clonotype. This chain uses TRBV28 with TRBJ1-5; D remains unclear. V lost 4 bases to trimming and J lost 5 bases, with 15 bases between them. This CDR3 comprises 15 residues. The germline V gene has CDR1 MDHEN and CDR2 SYDVKM. CDR3 in DNA: TGTGCCAGCAGTTCATTGACGGGGAGGTATCAGCCCCAGCATTTT. As protein: CASSSLTGRYQPQHF.

The sample holds a few counts of this clonotype. The chain recombines TRBV12-5 with TRBJ2-1; 7 bases are shared with TRBD2. Germline V CDR1 and CDR2: LGHNT, FRNRAP. The CDR3 consists of 14 residues. Unmatched junction bases numbered 2, after V lost 0 bases and J lost 6 bases. The CDR3, as DNA: TGTGCTAGTGGTTTGGTGGGAGGGTCCAATGAGCAGTTCTTC. Translation gives CASGLVGGSNEQFF.

This sequence joins TRBV29-1 and TRBJ2-7; D remains unclear. CDR3 length: 13 amino acids. The ends were cut back, 4 bases at V and 0 bases at J, with 10 bases in the middle. Germline V CDR1 and CDR2: SQVTM, ANQGSEA. The CDR3 reads CSVVGSTSYEQYF. CDR3 in DNA: TGCAGCGTTGTTGGTAGCACCTCCTACGAGCAGTACTTC.

This clonotype was found many times. The gene calls are TRBV7-9 and TRBJ1-1; no clear D gene. CDR3 size: 13 residues. In germline, CDR1 is SEHNR, CDR2 FQNEAQ (reference sequence). V dropped 6 bases and J dropped 1 base, with 9 bases sitting between them. The CDR3 loop is CASRIQQNTEAFF. The CDR3, as DNA: TGTGCCAGCAGAATACAGCAGAACACTGAAGCTTTCTTT.

This clonotype has a count of ten or more. This rearrangement joins TRBV6-1 to TRBJ2-3, with TRBD2 matching over 12 bases. Germline values: CDR1 MNHNS, CDR2 SASEGT. The CDR3 is 15 residues long. V shed 5 bases, J shed 6 bases, and the junction held 6 bases outside the gene matches. The chain's CDR3 is CASSSTSGSADTQYF. Written as DNA, the CDR3 is TGTGCCAGCAGTTCGACTAGCGGGAGTGCCGATACGCAGTATTTT.

This clonotype showed up many times. The chain joins TRBV7-9 to TRBJ2-3; 8 bases map to TRBD2. Germline V gene lookup returns CDR1 SEHNR and CDR2 FQNEAQ (reference sequence). The V gene end was trimmed by 5 bases and the J gene end by 2 bases; junction bases not matched to a gene: 9. This CDR3 contains 16 residues. The CDR3 loop reads CASSLLTSANTDTQYF. The DNA for the CDR3 is TGTGCCAGCAGCCTGCTGACTAGCGCCAACACAGATACGCAGTATTTT.

This clonotype showed up many times. V gene TRBV7-3 combines with J gene TRBJ1-1; tentatively, D is TRBD1 (6 bases). CDR1 is SGHTA and CDR2 is FQGTGA in the germline V gene. The CDR3 is made up of 15 amino acids. Trimming removed 3 bases from V and 5 bases from J, with 16 bases in between. The CDR3, as DNA: TGTGCCAGCAGCTTTACTGCGGCGGGGGCTACTGAAGCTTTCTTT. Its protein is CASSFTAAGATEAFF.

At least ten counts were recorded for this clonotype. The chain couples TRBV27 to TRBJ1-1, with 12 bases lining up with TRBD1. Germline V gives CDR1 MNHEY, CDR2 SMNVEV (reference sequence). The V segment lost 6 bases and the J segment 0 bases; nucleotides outside the gene matches: 8. The length of the CDR3 is 17 residues. The CDR3: CASSLSGQGAMNTEAFF. The CDR3 nucleotides are TGTGCCAGCAGCCTCTCGGGACAGGGGGCCATGAACACTGAAGCTTTCTTT.

The V call is TRBV3-1, the J call TRBJ2-4; 11 nucleotides agree with TRBD2. The germline V gene has CDR1 LGHDT and CDR2 YNNKEL (reference sequence). The CDR3 consists of 19 residues. V lost 0 bases and J lost 0; bases outside the gene matches: 7. CDR3 nucleotide sequence: TGTGCCAGCAGCCAAGATCTAGTAGCGGGAGGGCTAGCCAAAAACATTCAGTACTTC. Translating it yields CASSQDLVAGGLAKNIQYF.

At least ten counts were recorded for this clonotype. J is TRBJ2-7 and V is TRBV28; D is uncertain. CDR3 length equals 13 residues. Germline V gives CDR1 MDHEN, CDR2 SYDVKM. V was shortened by 2 bases and J by 4 bases, with 9 bases between the two germline ends. CDR3 loop: CASSLPLAYEQYF. The CDR3 DNA sequence: TGTGCCAGCAGTTTACCCCTCGCTTACGAGCAGTACTTC.

Ten or more counts support this clonotype. The V and J genes are TRBV7-9 and TRBJ2-1; 13 nucleotides agree with TRBD2. The V and J ends lost 3 bases and 7 bases, in that order; junction bases with no gene match: 9. Germline loops: CDR1 SEHNR, CDR2 FQNEAQ (reference sequence). The CDR3 loop spans 17 amino acids. In DNA, the CDR3 is TGTGCCAGCAGCTTTGTTGGGACTAGCGGGGCGGGGAATGAGCAGTTCTTC. Translation: CASSFVGTSGAGNEQFF.

Only a few counts were recorded for this clonotype. A read error may explain this, as a much larger clone is one base away. J is TRBJ2-1 and V is TRBV20-1; no definite D call. V lost 8 bases and J lost 2, with 13 bases in between. This CDR3 spans 13 amino acids. Looked up from germline, CDR1 is DFQATT and CDR2 is SNEGSKA (reference sequence). This CDR3 is CSTLAKTYNEQFF. The CDR3 nucleotides read TGCAGTACTCTCGCGAAGACCTACAATGAGCAGTTCTTC.

Remarks on this clonotype: A read error may produce the germline difference seen at one junction end. The CDR3 nucleotides read TGTGCCAGCAGCTTGCGAAACCGGGGGCTTAAAGCGGACACCGGGGAGCTGCTTTTT. Encoded protein: CASSLRNRGLKADTGELLF. The J gene is TRBJ2-2, the V gene TRBV7-6; the D gene could be TRBD1 or TRBD2 (6 bases each). Germline CDR1 and CDR2: SGHVS and FNYEAQ. The CDR3 runs 19 residues.

There are a few counts of this clonotype. This rearrangement joins TRBV10-3 to TRBJ2-2; tentative D call: TRBD1 (6 bases). The CDR3 totals 13 residues. Germline CDR1 is ENHRY and CDR2 is SYGVKD. The ends were cut back, 8 bases at V and 0 bases at J, with 7 bases in the middle. CDR3 amino acids: CAIQGPNTGELFF. The CDR3 nucleotides read TGTGCCATCCAGGGGCCGAACACCGGGGAGCTGTTTTTT.

This clonotype was found a few times. The chain combines TRBV7-9 with TRBJ2-1, with 13 bases matching TRBD2. Germline V gives CDR1 SEHNR, CDR2 FQNEAQ (reference sequence). The CDR3 length is 14 residues. V was clipped by 5 bases and J by 7 bases; unmatched bases: 2. The CDR3: CASSRTSGRNEQFF. The CDR3 nucleotides are TGTGCCAGCAGCCGGACTAGCGGGAGAAATGAGCAGTTCTTC.

Of note for this clonotype: This may be a read error, as it is one base from a much larger clone. The chain joins TRBV28 to TRBJ2-7, with D perhaps matching TRBD1 (6 bases). The ends were cut back, 1 base at V and 5 bases at J, with 12 bases in the middle. Germline lookup yields CDR1 MDHEN and CDR2 SYDVKM. The CDR3 runs to 14 residues. The CDR3 DNA follows: TGTGCCAGCAGTTTATCAGGGGCCTACCACGAGCAGTACTTC. Its protein is CASSLSGAYHEQYF.

The table lists this clonotype with many counts. The V gene is TRBV2, the J gene TRBJ2-7, with D uncertain. Trimming took off 6 bases at V and 1 base at J, with 10 bases between the two ends. The germline gives CDR1 SNHLY, CDR2 FYNNEI. The CDR3 is 13 residues long. CDR3: CASSQDLSYEQYF. The CDR3 DNA follows: TGTGCCAGCAGCCAGGACCTATCCTACGAGCAGTACTTC.

The table lists this clonotype with many counts. The CDR3 DNA reads as TGCAGTGCTAGAGCCACGGCTAGATGGGTGACCCAGTACTTC. It translates to CSARATARWVTQYF. This chain links TRBV20-1 with TRBJ2-5; D not resolved. Germline CDR1 is DFQATT and CDR2 is SNEGSKA (reference sequence). The CDR3 is 14 residues long. Between the trimmed V and J ends, which lost 1 base and 7 bases, there was a span of 16 bases.

The sample holds many counts of this clonotype. The rearrangement uses TRBV20-1 and TRBJ1-6, with 8 bases fitting TRBD1. CDR1 is DFQATT and CDR2 is SNEGSKA in the germline V gene (reference sequence). Trimming cost V 3 bases and J 2 bases; bases outside gene matches: 6. The CDR3 runs 16 residues. CDR3 DNA: TGCAGTGCTAGCGCCGGGACAGGAGCCTATAATTCACCCCTCCACTTT. Protein product: CSASAGTGAYNSPLHF.

In this sample, this clonotype turned up many times. This sequence joins TRBV12-3 or TRBV12-4 and TRBJ2-1, with 10 nucleotides matching TRBD2. V trimming: 0 bases; J trimming: 7 bases; junction bases outside the gene matches: 9. This CDR3 comprises 17 residues. CDR3 nucleotides: TGTGCCAGCAGTTTAGCCGGCGGGGCTAGCGGGAGTAATGAGCAGTTCTTC. Translated, it gives CASSLAGGASGSNEQFF.

The chain joins TRBV6-2 or TRBV6-3 to TRBJ2-3; 10 nucleotides align to TRBD2. Trimming cost V 6 bases and J 5 bases; bases outside gene matches: 14. CDR1 and CDR2 from the germline V gene are MNHEY and SVGEGT. CDR3 length: 17 amino acids. The CDR3 spells CASSKGASGSIGDTQYF. CDR3 coding DNA: TGTGCCAGCAGCAAGGGGGCTAGCGGGAGTATCGGAGATACGCAGTATTTT.

This clonotype occurred many times. The V and J genes are TRBV12-3 or TRBV12-4 and TRBJ2-1; 10 nucleotides line up with TRBD2. The CDR3 length is 16 residues. V lost 0 bases and J lost 8; bases outside the gene matches: 7. CDR3 nucleotides: TGTGCCAGCAGTTTAGCGGGCCAGCGGGAGGGGGATGAGCAGTTCTTC. Translation: CASSLAGQREGDEQFF.

This clonotype was observed at least ten times. The chain links TRBV6-2 or TRBV6-3 to TRBJ2-7, with 7 bases that match TRBD2. The CDR3 is made up of 13 amino acids. CDR1 is MNHEY, CDR2 SVGEGT, per germline. The V segment lost 6 bases and the J segment 0 bases; nucleotides outside the gene matches: 2. The CDR3 loop is CASSRGDSYEQYF. For the CDR3, the DNA is TGTGCCAGCAGCCGGGGGGACTCCTACGAGCAGTACTTC.